What follows describes a single T cell receptor beta chain. Repertoires were generated with immunoSEQ multiplex PCR, while TCRdb's copy carries only in-frame clones and drops some. The sample carries more than 400,000 clones, around 90% recorded once. CDR3 length: 20 amino acids. The record originates from a study of blood T cell repertoires in COVID-19. Study overall: The analysed material was cDNA or gDNA that came from T cells, B-cell-depleted T cells, or PBMCs.

Cohorts were determined from participant-reported clinical history. Cohort 3 donors were reported recovered after two negative PCRs, clearance, or symptom resolution. The genes are TRBV7-5 and TRBJ2-2; TRBD1 reflects the table's D call only, with no check against the DNA. TRBV7-5 is reported as a pseudogene. The clonotype comes from a young woman who had recovered from COVID-19. Sequencing input: PBMCs or T cells enriched from blood (not recorded which). DNA for the CDR3: TGTGCCAGAAGCTTAGATTTAGTCGGACAGGACCTAGAGAACACCGGGGAGCTGTTTTTT. This codes for CARSLDLVGQDLENTGELFF.